The 17 T cell receptor beta chains below were found in one sample sequenced in a study of shared clonotypes between healthy human individuals. TCRdb's copy holds only in-frame clones and misses some; the assay was immunoSEQ multiplex PCR. Among 2 million to 2.5 million clones listed, more than 90% were seen once. Sequenced input: naive CD4+ T cells sorted from blood. This sample's subset: CD45RA+ positively selected. These receptors were collected from a man younger than 35 in good health.

Of note for this clone: The same CDR3 is also encoded by other DNA sequences in this sample. The chain joins TRBV9 to TRBJ2-1, with 12 nucleotides matching TRBD2. Germline V CDR1 and CDR2: SGDLS, YYNGEE. V lost 2 bases and J lost 4; bases outside the gene matches: 1. This CDR3 region has 15 residues. CDR3 amino acids: CASSVTSGRYNEQFF. The CDR3 coding sequence is TGTGCCAGCAGCGTTACTAGCGGGAGGTACAATGAGCAGTTCTTC. The full variable domain, in which reference TRBV9 and TRBJ2-1 provide the parts outside the CDR3, is DSGVTQTPKHLITATGQRVTLRCSPRSGDLSVYWYQQSLDQGLQFLIQYYNGEERAKGNILERFSAQQFPDLHSELNLSSLELGDSALYFCASSVTSGRYNEQFFGPGTRLTVL.

The gene calls are TRBV2 and TRBJ2-5, with D perhaps matching TRBD2 (6 bases). The CDR3 is 15 amino acids. Trimming shortened V by 6 bases and J by 4 bases, and 18 bases separated the two germline ends. Germline lookup yields CDR1 SNHLY and CDR2 FYNNEI. The CDR3 DNA reads TGTGCCAGCAGCGGCTCCAGGGTGGGGGGAGAGACCCAGTACTTC. Its protein is CASSGSRVGGETQYF.

This chain uses TRBV4-2 with TRBJ2-5; D gene ambiguous. V gave up 0 bases and J gave up 4 bases, with 12 bases separating them. This CDR3 is built from 15 residues. CDR1 is LGHNA and CDR2 is YNFKEQ in the germline V gene. The CDR3 spells CASSQELGLRETQYF. The CDR3 nucleotides read TGTGCCAGCAGCCAAGAGCTAGGGCTTAGAGAGACCCAGTACTTC.

This clone was seen only once. The chain carries TRBV15 and TRBJ1-5; no clear D. V gave up 0 bases and J gave up 0 bases, with 6 bases separating them. Germline assignment: CDR1 LNHNV and CDR2 YYDKDF (reference sequence). The CDR3 length is 15 residues. For the CDR3, the DNA is TGTGCCACCAGCAGAGATGGGCGTAGCAATCAGCCCCAGCATTTT. This encodes CATSRDGRSNQPQHF.

Remarks on this clone: Other DNA sequences from this sample encode an identical CDR3 as well. The chain has TRBV5-1 and TRBJ2-5; D is perhaps TRBD1 (6 bases). Trimming cost V 0 bases and J 4 bases, with 10 bases left between them. Germline assignment: CDR1 SGHRS and CDR2 YFSETQ. The CDR3 is 14 residues long. The CDR3 reads CASSLAGAGETQYF. In DNA, the CDR3 is TGCGCCAGCAGCTTGGCAGGGGCGGGAGAGACCCAGTACTTC. The variable domain in full, completed from reference TRBV5-1 and TRBJ2-5, reads KAGVTQTPRYLIKTRGQQVTLSCSPISGHRSVSWYQQTPGQGLQFLFEYFSETQRNKGNFPGRFSGRQFSNSRSEMNVSTLELGDSALYLCASSLAGAGETQYFGPGTRLLVL.

The chain employs TRBV9 and TRBJ2-3, with TRBD2 matching over 8 bases. This CDR3 has 14 amino acids. Germline V lookup: CDR1 SGDLS, CDR2 YYNGEE. Trimming cost V 4 bases and J 3 bases; bases outside gene matches: 4. The CDR3 DNA is TGTGCCAGCAGCTTCGGACTAGCAACAGATACGCAGTATTTT. It is translated as CASSFGLATDTQYF.

The chain carries TRBV2 and TRBJ2-3; D remains unclear. Per germline, CDR1 SNHLY and CDR2 FYNNEI. V lost 7 bases and J lost 6, with 11 bases in between. This CDR3 has 12 amino acids. Here the CDR3 DNA reads TGTGCCAGCATCCCCCGGTCGGATACGCAGTATTTT. Amino acid sequence: CASIPRSDTQYF.

V and J are TRBV9 and TRBJ2-3, with no clear D. Germline CDR1 and CDR2: SGDLS and YYNGEE. The CDR3 loop spans 16 amino acids. V was shortened by 0 bases and J by 0 bases, with 11 bases between the two germline ends. The CDR3 DNA follows: TGTGCCAGCAGCGTAGTCCCACTTTTGAGCACAGATACGCAGTATTTT. It codes for CASSVVPLLSTDTQYF.

In nucleotides, the CDR3 is TGTGCCAGCTCTGGATCAAATAGCAATCAGCCCCAGCATTTT. This encodes CASSGSNSNQPQHF. The chain couples TRBV2 to TRBJ1-5, with D unresolved. The CDR3 is 14 residues long. The V end was cut by 8 bases, the J end by 0 bases, with 11 bases between. Germline V lookup: CDR1 SNHLY, CDR2 FYNNEI.

The chain uses TRBV18 and TRBJ2-2, with 8 nucleotides matching TRBD1. CDR1 is KGHSH and CDR2 is LQKENI in the germline V gene. The CDR3 is made up of 17 amino acids. Trimming at V came to 1 base and at J to 5 bases, leaving 9 bases not matched to a gene. The CDR3 protein is CASSPRLQGALTGELFF. The CDR3, as DNA: TGTGCCAGCTCACCACGTCTCCAGGGGGCGCTTACCGGGGAGCTGTTTTTT.

V gene TRBV7-9 combines with J gene TRBJ2-7; 7 bases line up with TRBD1. Germline V gives CDR1 SEHNR, CDR2 FQNEAQ (reference sequence). This CDR3 is built from 15 residues. Germline trimming cut 5 bases from V and 1 base from J; bases unmatched to any gene: 8. CDR3 loop: CASSIVRQGSYEQYF. Here the CDR3 DNA reads TGTGCCAGCAGCATAGTCCGACAGGGATCCTACGAGCAGTACTTC.

The chain has TRBV6-1 and TRBJ2-5; 8 bases map to TRBD1. CDR1 and CDR2 (germline): MNHNS, SASEGT. The trim removed 6 bases at V and 7 bases at J, leaving 7 bases unmatched. This CDR3 has 13 amino acids. The CDR3 DNA reads as TGTGCCAGCAGCCGACAGGGGATGGCGACCCAGTACTTC. Protein product: CASSRQGMATQYF.

The rearrangement links TRBV5-4 to TRBJ1-2; D gene ambiguous. The V gene lost 0 bases and the J gene lost 8 bases, with 14 bases spanning the gap. CDR1 SGHNT and CDR2 YYREEE come from the germline V gene (reference sequence). The CDR3 totals 14 residues. CDR3 nucleotides: TGTGCCAGCAGCTTGGGGCTTGAGTTTGGAGGCTACACCTTC. Translating it yields CASSLGLEFGGYTF.

The chain carries TRBV5-4 and TRBJ2-1, with TRBD2 matching 10 bases. CDR1 and CDR2 (germline): SGHNT, YYREEE (reference sequence). This CDR3 has 15 residues. After removal of 1 base from V and 8 bases from J, the junction contained 6 bases not matched to a gene. CDR3 DNA: TGTGCCAGCAGCTTGCTAGCGGGAGTTGGAGATGAGCAGTTCTTC. It translates to CASSLLAGVGDEQFF.

Comments on this clone: This same CDR3 is encoded by further DNA sequences in the sample. This chain connects TRBV9 to TRBJ2-2; TRBD2 agrees at 9 bases. This CDR3 has 16 amino acids. The J segment lost 3 bases and the V segment lost 0 bases, leaving 3 bases of the junction unmatched. Germline V gene data show CDR1 as SGDLS and CDR2 as YYNGEE. The CDR3 sequence is CASSVAAGGYTGELFF. CDR3 DNA sequence: TGTGCCAGCAGCGTAGCAGCGGGGGGATACACCGGGGAGCTGTTTTTT.

Concerning this clone: Additional DNA sequences in this sample encode the identical CDR3. The V and J genes are TRBV6-5 and TRBJ1-1; D is unresolved. V shed 5 bases and J shed 5 bases, with 12 bases lying between them. Germline-derived CDR1 and CDR2 are MNHEY and SVGAGI. This CDR3 has 13 amino acids. The CDR3 here is CASSLGVGTEAFF. The CDR3 DNA reads as TGTGCCAGCAGTCTTGGGGTCGGTACTGAAGCTTTCTTT.

V is TRBV29-1 and J is TRBJ1-2, with D tentatively TRBD1 (6 bases). Deletions cut 1 base from V and 8 bases from J, with 14 bases between. Germline CDR1 SQVTM, CDR2 ANQGSEA. The CDR3 has 13 residues. Here the CDR3 reads CSVEGGGADGYTF. The DNA for the CDR3 is TGCAGCGTTGAAGGGGGGGGCGCGGACGGCTACACCTTC.